Listed below are T cell receptor beta chains from one sample, sequenced in a study of blood T cell repertoires in COVID-19. Libraries were prepared by immunoSEQ multiplex PCR; TCRdb keeps only in-frame clonotypes and omits some of them. The table records 45,000 to 60,000 clones, almost 80% of them present only once. Material for sequencing was PBMCs or T cells enriched from blood (not recorded which). Every receptor here comes from a woman aged 50 to 65 with acute COVID-19. CDR3s include the opening cysteine and the closing phenylalanine or tryptophan. Fields, in order: V gene, J gene, clone size, D gene, CDR3 DNA, CDR3 protein. The D gene is left open where the match is weak. Some rows have no size entry. The others give once, few or many, or a class for an expanded clone.

v_call: TRBV5-6; j_call: TRBJ1-1; clone_size: NA; d_call: NA; cdr3_nt: TGTGCCAGCAGCTTCGCGGGGTCAAACACTGAAGCTTTCTTT; cdr3_aa: CASSFAGSNTEAFF
v_call: TRBV23-1; j_call: TRBJ2-7; clone_size: NA; d_call: TRBD2; cdr3_nt: TGCGCTAGCAGTCAATCGAGACTCTGGGGAGGGAGGCCCTCCTACGAGCAGTACTTC; cdr3_aa: CASSQSRLWGGRPSYEQYF
v_call: TRBV9; j_call: TRBJ1-2; clone_size: NA; d_call: TRBD1; cdr3_nt: TGTGCCAGCACCAAAGAGGACAGGGGGACGGGCTACACCTTC; cdr3_aa: CASTKEDRGTGYTF
v_call: TRBV30; j_call: TRBJ2-7; clone_size: once; d_call: NA; cdr3_nt: TGTGCCTGGGGACTTCCCACCGGTACCTACGAGCAGTACTTC; cdr3_aa: CAWGLPTGTYEQYF
v_call: TRBV4-1; j_call: TRBJ2-3; clone_size: NA; d_call: TRBD2; cdr3_nt: TGCGCCAGCAGCCCATCTTGGGGAGGGAACACAGATACGCAGTATTTT; cdr3_aa: CASSPSWGGNTDTQYF
v_call: TRBV3-1/TRBV3-2; j_call: TRBJ2-1; clone_size: NA; d_call: TRBD1; cdr3_nt: TGTGCCAGCAGCCGGTCCGGACAGGGGGCATGGGGTGAGCAGTTCTTC; cdr3_aa: CASSRSGQGAWGEQFF
v_call: TRBV12-3/TRBV12-4; j_call: TRBJ1-5; clone_size: NA; d_call: NA; cdr3_nt: TGTGCCAGCAGTTTCGGTACAGGGCGGCCCCAGCATTTT; cdr3_aa: CASSFGTGRPQHF
v_call: TRBV11-2; j_call: TRBJ1-2; clone_size: few; d_call: NA; cdr3_nt: TGTGCCAGCAGCCAGGGTTTAGGGTATGGCTACACCTTC; cdr3_aa: CASSQGLGYGYTF
v_call: TRBV30; j_call: TRBJ1-1; clone_size: NA; d_call: NA; cdr3_nt: TGTGCCTGGACCCGGCCCTCCTCGACAGCCTTGAACACTGAAGCTTTCTTT; cdr3_aa: CAWTRPSSTALNTEAFF
v_call: TRBV6-5; j_call: TRBJ1-1; clone_size: NA; d_call: NA; cdr3_nt: TGTGCCAGCAGTCCAGGGGACACAGGGAACACTGAAGCTTTCTTT; cdr3_aa: CASSPGDTGNTEAFF
v_call: TRBV3-1/TRBV3-2; j_call: TRBJ1-1; clone_size: NA; d_call: NA; cdr3_nt: TGTGCCAGCAGCCGCGTCTCGGGGGGACGGAACACTGAAGCTTTCTTT; cdr3_aa: CASSRVSGGRNTEAFF
v_call: TRBV18; j_call: TRBJ1-6; clone_size: few; d_call: NA; cdr3_nt: TGTGCCAGCTCACGGAGCCCGGATTCACCCCTCCACTTT; cdr3_aa: CASSRSPDSPLHF
v_call: TRBV10-2; j_call: TRBJ2-2; clone_size: few; d_call: NA; cdr3_nt: TGCGCCAGCAGTGAGTGGCAGGGGGGGAACACCGGGGAGCTGTTTTTT; cdr3_aa: CASSEWQGGNTGELFF
v_call: TRBV21-1; j_call: TRBJ2-7; clone_size: NA; d_call: NA; cdr3_nt: TGTGCCAGCAGCACGGGGGGTGACGAGCAGTACTTC; cdr3_aa: CASSTGGDEQYF
v_call: TRBV2; j_call: TRBJ1-2; clone_size: NA; d_call: TRBD1; cdr3_nt: TGTGCCAGCAGTCCGGGACAGGGGGCAGTCGGCTATGGCTACACCTTC; cdr3_aa: CASSPGQGAVGYGYTF
v_call: TRBV15; j_call: TRBJ2-5; clone_size: NA; d_call: NA; cdr3_nt: TGTGCCACCAGCAGAGACTATCTGCAAGAGACCCAGTACTTC; cdr3_aa: CATSRDYLQETQYF
v_call: TRBV3-1/TRBV3-2; j_call: TRBJ2-7; clone_size: NA; d_call: TRBD1; cdr3_nt: TGTGCCAGCAGCCGGGGACAGGGTCACGAGCAGTACTTC; cdr3_aa: CASSRGQGHEQYF
v_call: TRBV11-2; j_call: TRBJ2-7; clone_size: NA; d_call: TRBD2; cdr3_nt: TGTGCCAGCAGCTCTAGCGGGGGAGTCTACGAGCAGTACTTC; cdr3_aa: CASSSSGGVYEQYF
v_call: TRBV6-2/TRBV6-3; j_call: TRBJ2-3; clone_size: NA; d_call: TRBD2; cdr3_nt: TGTGCCAGCAGCGCTCTTTTCCGGACTAGCGGGGGTACAGATACGCAGTATTTT; cdr3_aa: CASSALFRTSGGTDTQYF
v_call: TRBV27; j_call: TRBJ1-2; clone_size: NA; d_call: TRBD1; cdr3_nt: TGTGCCAGCAGTTTATTGGACAGGGGGCGAGGAGGCTACACCTTC; cdr3_aa: CASSLLDRGRGGYTF
v_call: TRBV18; j_call: TRBJ1-6; clone_size: NA; d_call: TRBD1; cdr3_nt: TGTGCCAGCTCACTGGGACAGTATAATTCACCCCTCCACTTT; cdr3_aa: CASSLGQYNSPLHF
v_call: TRBV3-1/TRBV3-2; j_call: TRBJ1-6; clone_size: once; d_call: NA; cdr3_nt: TGTGCCAGCAGACTCTCCTATAATTCACCCCTCCACTTT; cdr3_aa: CASRLSYNSPLHF
v_call: TRBV29-1; j_call: TRBJ2-5; clone_size: NA; d_call: TRBD2; cdr3_nt: TGCAGCGTCGATATTAGAGCGGGGGGTCCTCAAGGGGGCCAGTACTTC; cdr3_aa: CSVDIRAGGPQGGQYF
v_call: TRBV7-8; j_call: TRBJ1-1; clone_size: NA; d_call: NA; cdr3_nt: TGTGCCAGCAGCTTAGACCCGGGAGGGGACACTGAAGCTTTCTTT; cdr3_aa: CASSLDPGGDTEAFF
v_call: TRBV5-4; j_call: TRBJ2-5; clone_size: NA; d_call: TRBD2; cdr3_nt: TGTGCCAGCAGCCCCCCTGCGGGGGGGTTCGGGACCCAGTACTTC; cdr3_aa: CASSPPAGGFGTQYF